Listed below are T cell receptor beta chains from one sample, sequenced in a study of blood T cell repertoires in COVID-19. Here immunoSEQ multiplex PCR was the method, and the copy in TCRdb shows in-frame clones only, minus some. The sample consists of around 180,000 clones, about 87% of them appearing once. The sequencing sample was made of peripheral blood. These receptors originate from a man in his fifties or sixties with acute or convalescent COVID-19. Each CDR3 is given with its conserved first and last residue. The order of the fields is D gene, clone size, V gene, J gene, CDR3 protein, CDR3 DNA. D genes are given only for firm matches. Clone size is not always given. Where it is, it says once, few, many or a class for expanded clones.

NA	few	TRBV30	TRBJ1-5	CAWSSGSAYQPQHF	TGTGCCTGGAGTAGCGGGTCAGCTTATCAGCCCCAGCATTTT
TRBD1	once	TRBV2	TRBJ2-5	CATQGASQETQYF	TGTGCCACCCAGGGGGCCTCCCAAGAGACCCAGTACTTC
TRBD1	NA	TRBV5-1	TRBJ2-7	CASTIGTGLSYEQYF	TGCGCCAGCACCATAGGGACAGGGCTATCCTACGAGCAGTACTTC
NA	NA	TRBV5-1	TRBJ2-5	CASSSEVASETQYF	TGCGCCAGCAGCTCCGAGGTAGCGTCAGAGACCCAGTACTTC
TRBD1	NA	TRBV5-1	TRBJ2-7	CASSRGDSMGEQYF	TGCGCCAGCAGCCGAGGGGACAGTATGGGCGAGCAGTACTTC
NA	NA	TRBV24-1	TRBJ1-2	CATSESLNYGYTF	TGTGCCACCAGTGAGAGTCTGAACTATGGCTACACCTTC
NA	NA	TRBV18	TRBJ2-3	CASSPPTGSTDTQYF	TGTGCCAGCTCACCACCCACAGGTAGCACAGATACGCAGTATTTT
TRBD1	once	TRBV25-1	TRBJ2-7	CASSARDRGHYEQYF	TGTGCCAGCAGTGCCCGGGACAGGGGACATTACGAGCAGTACTTC
NA	NA	TRBV9	TRBJ2-2	CASSAVGLGAITGELFF	TGTGCCAGCAGCGCCGTTGGTTTGGGGGCGATTACCGGGGAGCTGTTTTTT
TRBD1	NA	TRBV19	TRBJ2-5	CASSLRDRGRETQYF	TGTGCCAGTAGTCTGCGGGACAGGGGTCGGGAGACCCAGTACTTC
TRBD1	NA	TRBV5-6	TRBJ2-3	CASSYTDRETQYF	TGTGCCAGCAGCTATACGGACAGGGAAACGCAGTATTTT
NA	NA	TRBV28	TRBJ1-5	CASNPGGSGQPQHF	TGTGCCAGCAACCCCGGGGGGAGCGGTCAGCCCCAGCATTTT
TRBD1	NA	TRBV30	TRBJ1-5	CAWSGPSGGQPQHF	TGTGCCTGGAGTGGGCCATCAGGGGGTCAGCCCCAGCATTTT
NA	NA	TRBV19	TRBJ1-4	CASSIRGNEKLFF	TGTGCCAGTAGTATTCGGGGTAATGAAAAACTGTTTTTT
TRBD1	NA	TRBV28	TRBJ1-4	CASSFHGTGNEKLFF	TGTGCCAGCAGTTTCCACGGGACAGGGAATGAAAAACTGTTTTTT
NA	NA	TRBV6-5	TRBJ2-2	CASSFVNTGELFF	TGTGCCAGCAGTTTCGTTAACACCGGGGAGCTGTTTTTT
NA	NA	TRBV19	TRBJ1-2	CASSNVRGEGDYGYTF	TGTGCCAGTAGTAATGTGCGGGGGGAAGGCGACTATGGCTACACCTTC
NA	NA	TRBV27	TRBJ2-6	CASSLRFYSSVETGPSGANVLTF	TGTGCCAGCAGTTTACGGTTCTATAGCTCTGTAGAGACAGGTCCCTCTGGGGCCAACGTCCTGACTTTC
NA	NA	TRBV19	TRBJ1-5	CASSDYLGSNQPQHF	TGTGCCAGTAGCGACTACCTGGGGAGCAATCAGCCCCAGCATTTT
NA	NA	TRBV2	TRBJ2-2	CASIQDSNTGELFF	TGTGCCAGCATTCAGGACAGTAACACCGGGGAGCTGTTTTTT
NA	NA	TRBV5-5	TRBJ1-2	CASRRLRTSDYGYTF	TGTGCCAGCAGGCGGCTGCGGACTTCTGATTATGGCTACACCTTC
TRBD2	NA	TRBV9	TRBJ2-2	CASSVGLAGVNTGELFF	TGTGCCAGCAGCGTAGGTCTAGCGGGGGTCAACACCGGGGAGCTGTTTTTT
TRBD1	NA	TRBV19	TRBJ1-4	CASRSTGTGGEKLFF	TGTGCCAGTAGGAGTACCGGGACAGGGGGGGAAAAACTGTTTTTT
NA	NA	TRBV4-2	TRBJ2-5	CASSHGVSQETQYF	TGTGCCAGCAGCCACGGGGTCTCCCAAGAGACCCAGTACTTC
NA	once	TRBV24-1	TRBJ2-5	CATSGASGFGETQYF	TGTGCCACCAGTGGCGCCTCGGGTTTCGGAGAGACCCAGTACTTC
NA	NA	TRBV5-1	TRBJ2-3	CASSFNGGTDTQYF	TGCGCCAGCAGCTTTAACGGTGGCACAGATACGCAGTATTTT
NA	NA	TRBV24-1	TRBJ1-4	CATSDAGKEKLFF	TGTGCCACCAGTGACGCAGGGAAGGAAAAACTGTTTTTT
TRBD2	NA	TRBV6-5	TRBJ2-7	CASRGTSGRIEQYF	TGTGCCAGCAGGGGGACTAGCGGGAGGATTGAGCAGTACTTC
TRBD1	NA	TRBV29-1	TRBJ1-4	CSVDGDRGNEKLFF	TGCAGCGTTGACGGGGACAGGGGGAATGAAAAACTGTTTTTT
NA	NA	TRBV24-1	TRBJ2-5	CATSDWGATAGAPETQYF	TGTGCCACCAGTGATTGGGGGGCTACCGCGGGGGCCCCAGAGACCCAGTACTTC
NA	NA	TRBV12-3/TRBV12-4	TRBJ2-2	CASSLASTGELFF	TGTGCCAGCAGTTTAGCGAGCACCGGGGAGCTGTTTTTT
NA	NA	TRBV19	TRBJ2-5	CATRRGGQETQYF	TGTGCCACCCGAAGGGGGGGGCAGGAGACCCAGTACTTC
NA	once	TRBV19	TRBJ2-2	CASRRDTNTGELFF	TGTGCCAGTAGAAGAGACACGAACACCGGGGAGCTGTTTTTT
NA	NA	TRBV30	TRBJ1-3	CAWSVLLAGNTIYF	TGTGCCTGGAGTGTACTCTTAGCCGGAAACACCATATATTTT
NA	NA	TRBV19	TRBJ2-7	CASSERGSYEQYF	TGTGCCAGTAGTGAACGGGGCTCCTACGAGCAGTACTTC
TRBD1	once	TRBV27	TRBJ1-1	CASSLLQGAPEAFF	TGTGCCAGCAGTTTATTGCAGGGGGCGCCTGAAGCTTTCTTT
TRBD2	NA	TRBV7-2	TRBJ2-7	CASSLEASGIREQYF	TGTGCCAGCAGCCTCGAAGCTAGCGGGATTCGCGAGCAGTACTTC
NA	NA	TRBV24-1	TRBJ2-3	CATSPPFGVDTQYF	TGTGCCACCAGCCCCCCCTTCGGAGTAGATACGCAGTATTTT
TRBD1	NA	TRBV7-2	TRBJ1-3	CASSLAEARRAGGMGNTIYF	TGTGCCAGCAGCTTAGCAGAGGCCAGGCGGGCAGGGGGAATGGGAAACACCATATATTTT
TRBD1	NA	TRBV5-8	TRBJ1-2	CASSLDSWGQGGLITF	TGTGCCAGCAGCTTGGATTCTTGGGGACAGGGGGGCCTTATAACCTTC
TRBD2	NA	TRBV19	TRBJ2-5	CASRLAGGETQYF	TGTGCCAGTAGATTAGCGGGAGGGGAGACCCAGTACTTC
NA	NA	TRBV5-5	TRBJ1-3	CASSFERLVGNTIYF	TGTGCCAGCAGCTTTGAGCGCCTGGTAGGAAACACCATATATTTT
NA	NA	TRBV30	TRBJ1-2	CAWRPGQDYGYTF	TGTGCCTGGAGGCCAGGGCAGGACTATGGCTACACCTTC
NA	NA	TRBV6-4	TRBJ1-4	CASSERVGSTNEKLFF	TGTGCCAGCAGTGAGCGGGTCGGATCAACTAATGAAAAACTGTTTTTT
NA	NA	TRBV10-3	TRBJ2-6	CAILLVGAQGHGANVLTF	TGTGCCATCCTCTTAGTGGGGGCCCAGGGGCATGGGGCCAACGTCCTGACTTTC
NA	once	TRBV6-6	TRBJ1-5	CAIRGGGSSNQPQHF	TGTGCCATAAGGGGCGGGGGGAGTAGCAATCAGCCCCAGCATTTT
TRBD2	NA	TRBV7-9	TRBJ2-7	CASSSSGGYEQYF	TGTGCCAGCAGCTCTAGCGGGGGCTACGAGCAGTACTTC
TRBD1	few	TRBV19	TRBJ1-1	CASSAGTGGTEAFF	TGTGCCAGTAGTGCCGGGACAGGGGGTACTGAAGCTTTCTTT
NA	NA	TRBV19	TRBJ2-1	CASSIYYTGAEQFF	TGTGCCAGTAGTATATATTACACGGGTGCTGAGCAGTTCTTC
NA	NA	TRBV30	TRBJ1-2	CAWSVKAQGRDGYTF	TGTGCCTGGAGTGTAAAAGCGCAGGGAAGGGATGGCTACACCTTC
NA	once	TRBV6-2/TRBV6-3	TRBJ2-2	CASSYQLGGNGELFF	TGTGCCAGCAGTTACCAACTAGGGGGTAACGGGGAGCTGTTTTTT
NA	NA	TRBV24-1	TRBJ2-2	CATRANTLNTGELFF	TGTGCCACCAGAGCAAATACCTTAAACACCGGGGAGCTGTTTTTT
TRBD2	NA	TRBV30	TRBJ2-1	CAHLGAGGYYNEQFF	TGTGCCCATCTGGGGGCGGGAGGGTACTACAATGAGCAGTTCTTC
TRBD1	NA	TRBV6-6	TRBJ1-2	CASSLVLPWTGQGGYTF	TGTGCCAGCAGTCTTGTCTTACCCTGGACAGGTCAGGGTGGCTACACCTTC
NA	NA	TRBV7-2	TRBJ1-6	CASSTNRASPLHF	TGTGCCAGCAGCACGAACAGGGCCTCACCCCTCCACTTT
TRBD1	NA	TRBV15	TRBJ1-2	CATSRVVGTGTYGYTF	TGTGCCACCAGCAGAGTAGTCGGGACAGGGACCTATGGCTACACCTTC
TRBD1	NA	TRBV5-6	TRBJ1-2	CASSGDRWGYTF	TGTGCCAGCAGCGGGGACAGGTGGGGCTACACCTTC